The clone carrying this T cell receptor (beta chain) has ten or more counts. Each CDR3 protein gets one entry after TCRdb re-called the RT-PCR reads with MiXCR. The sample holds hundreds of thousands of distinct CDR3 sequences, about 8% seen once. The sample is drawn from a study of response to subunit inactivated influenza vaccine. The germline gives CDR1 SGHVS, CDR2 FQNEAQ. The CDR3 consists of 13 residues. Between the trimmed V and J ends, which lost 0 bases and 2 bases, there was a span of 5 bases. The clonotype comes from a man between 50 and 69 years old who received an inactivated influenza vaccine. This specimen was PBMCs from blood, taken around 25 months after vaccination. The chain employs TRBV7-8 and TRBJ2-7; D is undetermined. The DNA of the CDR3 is TGTGCCAGCAGCTTAGCAGGGCCCTACGAGCAGTACTTC. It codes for CASSLAGPYEQYF.